This TCR beta chain appears in the sequencing data of a study of T cells in pancreatic ductal adenocarcinoma. General study points: Tumor and blood clonality did not differ significantly, about 0.11 versus 0.078.

V lost 7 bases to trimming and J lost 6 bases, with 19 bases between them. The CDR3 runs 15 residues. Per germline, CDR1 LNHDA and CDR2 SQIVND (reference sequence). Assay used: immunoSEQ multiplex PCR; TCRdb lists only in-frame clones, some missing. The sample records 7,500 to 10,000 clones, around nine tenths being singletons. Selected pancreatic ductal adenocarcinoma patients had undergone surgery without neoadjuvant therapy. This clone was counted a single time. The antigen is not known. The sample comprised PBMCs. This clonotype originated in a human donor with pancreatic ductal adenocarcinoma. The chain couples TRBV19 to TRBJ1-5; tentative D call: TRBD1 (6 bases). The CDR3 DNA reads TGTGCCAGTACCCCGGGAGGGGGGTTAGGTCAGCCCCAGCATTTT. It codes for CASTPGGGLGQPQHF.